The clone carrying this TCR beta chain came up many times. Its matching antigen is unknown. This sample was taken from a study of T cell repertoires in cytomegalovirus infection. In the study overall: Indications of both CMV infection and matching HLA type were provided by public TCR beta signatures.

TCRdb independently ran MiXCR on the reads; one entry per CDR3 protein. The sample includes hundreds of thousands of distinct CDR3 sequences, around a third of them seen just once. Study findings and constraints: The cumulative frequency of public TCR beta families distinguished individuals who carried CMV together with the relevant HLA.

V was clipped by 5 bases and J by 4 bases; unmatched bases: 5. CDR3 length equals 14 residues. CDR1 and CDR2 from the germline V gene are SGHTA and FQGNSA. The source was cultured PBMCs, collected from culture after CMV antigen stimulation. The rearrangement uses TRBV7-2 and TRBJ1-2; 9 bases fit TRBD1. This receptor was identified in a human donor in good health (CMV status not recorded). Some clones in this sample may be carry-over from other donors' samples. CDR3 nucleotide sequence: TGTGCCAGCAGCGAGAAACAGGGGGCCTATGGCTACACCTTC. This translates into CASSEKQGAYGYTF.